This T cell receptor (beta chain) was retrieved from a study of cytotoxic CD8 clonotypes in ibrutinib-treated CLL. General study findings and limits: Patients had baseline clonality above age-matched healthy donors, and this clonality moved with circulating CD8+ T-cell counts. Public clonotypes showed up rarely, and on treatment they shrank or held steady. Clonality grew at ibrutinib response; at progression, it decreased back toward baseline. Sustained-remission patients were sampled at different times than progressing patients were.

This clone was counted once. Its antigen is currently unknown. Libraries were prepared by immunoSEQ multiplex PCR; TCRdb keeps only in-frame clonotypes and omits some of them. This table holds over 120,000 clones, approximately 80% found once. This sample comprised PBMCs, obtained after 36 months of ibrutinib treatment. The sequence was obtained from a human donor with chronic lymphocytic leukemia.

The CDR3 DNA reads as TGCGCCAGCAGCTTGAGGGGGGACTTGGGGCACGAGCAGTACTTC. Encoded protein: CASSLRGDLGHEQYF. The chain has TRBV5-1 and TRBJ2-7, with D possibly called TRBD1 or TRBD2 (6 bases each). This CDR3 spans 15 amino acids. Trimming shortened V by 1 base and J by 5 bases, and 16 bases separated the two germline ends. From germline, CDR1 is SGHRS and CDR2 YFSETQ.